Described below is a single TCR beta chain sequence and its context. What it recognizes is unknown. Fresh peripheral blood, roughly 10 ml of it, supplied the PBMCs. V was cut by 0 bases and J by 12 bases, with 15 bases left in between. Germline V lookup: CDR1 MGHRA, CDR2 YSYEKL. The CDR3 contains 13 residues. This record comes from a study of T cells in Graves' hyperthyroidism and ophthalmopathy. Points from the study as a whole: Among clonotypes expanded in thyroid above 0.001, most were also found in blood.

RNA transcripts gave rise to amplified TCR beta CDR3 regions. During a first-round RT-PCR of the TCR CDR3, the HTBI primer set was used. MiXCR was run by TCRdb on the multiplex PCR reads, yielding one entry per CDR3 protein. The table records some 380,000 distinct CDR3 sequences, less than 15% of them present only once. V usage is TRBV4-1 and J usage is TRBJ2-7, with D possibly being TRBD2 (5 bases). The sample was blood. The sequence was obtained from a man aged 25 to 40 with Graves' hyperthyroidism that later progressed to Graves' ophthalmopathy. DNA of the CDR3: TGCGCCAGCAGCCAAGATAGGCGGACGAGGGCGTACTTC. Translating gives CASSQDRRTRAYF.